The 4 T cell receptor beta chains presented below share a single source sample, sequenced in a study of blood T cell repertoires in COVID-19. The repertoire was sequenced with immunoSEQ multiplex PCR; TCRdb's copy has only in-frame clones and lacks some. This repertoire shows approximately 260,000 clones, 80% to 95% found once; its top ten account for about 1.9%. Source material: PBMCs or T cells enriched from blood (not recorded which). The receptors were sampled from a woman between 18 and 29 years old who had recovered from COVID-19.

The V and J genes are TRBV24-1 and TRBJ2-5, with TRBD2 as a possible D gene (5 bases). The germline V gene encodes CDR1 KGHDR and CDR2 SFDVKD. Trimming pared 2 bases from V and 5 bases from J, leaving 11 bases between. The CDR3 has 14 residues. CDR3 DNA sequence: TGTGCCACCAGTGATTCAAGGTCGGGGGAGACCCAGTACTTC. This sequence encodes CATSDSRSGETQYF.

The table lists this clone with a few counts. The CDR3 region has the DNA TGTGCCAGCGCGCCTTTACTTGCCCTCTACAATGAGCAGTTCTTC. The encoded protein is CASAPLLALYNEQFF. V gene TRBV6-5 combines with J gene TRBJ2-1, with unresolved D. V was trimmed by 8 bases and J by 3 bases, leaving 17 bases between them. The V gene's germline CDR1 is MNHEY and CDR2 SVGAGI. The CDR3 has 15 amino acids.

The rearrangement links TRBV10-3 to TRBJ1-4; possible D gene TRBD1, 6 bases. V gave up 9 bases and J gave up 7 bases, with 15 bases separating them. CDR1 is ENHRY, CDR2 SYGVKD, per germline. CDR3 length: 13 amino acids. The CDR3 region has the DNA TGTGCCATAAGGGAACAGGGCGGTGAAAAACTGTTTTTT. Translated: CAIREQGGEKLFF.

This chain links TRBV25-1 with TRBJ1-3; maybe TRBD1 (5 bases). This CDR3 has 16 residues. Germline V CDR1 and CDR2: MGHDK, SYGVNS. V was shortened by 1 base and J by 4 bases, with 14 bases between the two germline ends. The DNA of the CDR3 is TGTGCCAGCAGTGAATCCCAGGGTATCTTAGGAAACACCATATATTTT. It codes for CASSESQGILGNTIYF. Complete variable domain (other parts from reference TRBV25-1 and TRBJ1-3): EADIYQTPRYLVIGTGKKITLECSQTMGHDKMYWYQQDPGMELHLIHYSYGVNSTEKGDLSSESTVSRIRTEHFPLTLESARPSHTSQYLCASSESQGILGNTIYFGEGSWLTVV.